The 3 T cell receptor beta chains reported below all come from one sample, sequenced in a study of blood T cell repertoires in COVID-19. Profiling relied on immunoSEQ multiplex PCR, and the TCRdb table lists in-frame clones only, not all of them. The sample consists of some 77,000 clones, roughly 90% of them appearing once. The sample consisted of peripheral blood. Receptors originate from a woman of 80 years or more with active or convalescent COVID-19.

The V gene is TRBV28, the J gene TRBJ1-4; no reliable D call. Germline loops: CDR1 MDHEN, CDR2 SYDVKM. V was cut by 4 bases and J by 0 bases, with 6 bases left in between. CDR3 length equals 14 residues. In DNA, the CDR3 is TGTGCCAGCAGTTCCAGTGCAACTAATGAAAAACTGTTTTTT. Its translation is CASSSSATNEKLFF.

V and J are TRBV24-1 and TRBJ2-1; 10 bases map to TRBD2. Per germline, CDR1 KGHDR and CDR2 SFDVKD. This CDR3 comprises 16 residues. Trimming removed 4 bases from V and 3 bases from J; junction bases left unmatched: 5. CDR3 residues: CATSDTSSGGYNEQFF. The DNA of the CDR3 is TGTGCCACCAGTGACACCTCTAGCGGGGGCTACAATGAGCAGTTCTTC.

The chain couples TRBV19 to TRBJ1-1; D might be TRBD1 (6 bases). There are 17 residues in the CDR3. Germline V gene sequence: CDR1 LNHDA, CDR2 SQIVND (reference sequence). The V and J ends lost 2 bases and 1 base respectively, with 17 bases between them. CDR3 DNA: TGTGCCAGTAGTATAACCGGCTGGACAGACCCGAACACTGAAGCTTTCTTT. Protein: CASSITGWTDPNTEAFF. The full variable domain, its missing parts supplied by reference TRBV19 and TRBJ1-1, is DGGITQSPKYLFRKEGQNVTLSCEQNLNHDAMYWYRQDPGQGLRLIYYSQIVNDFQKGDIAEGYSVSREKKESFPLTVTSAQKNPTAFYLCASSITGWTDPNTEAFFGQGTRLTVV.